Listed here is a single T cell receptor (beta chain). Method: immunoSEQ multiplex PCR; TCRdb's copy keeps in-frame clones and lacks some. Among 90,000 to 120,000 clones, roughly four fifths were seen once, and the ten largest hold just under 1%. This entry belongs to a study of T cell clones after liver transplantation. Looking at the study overall: TCRbeta sequencing after a pre-transplant mixed lymphocyte reaction identified graft-donor-reactive clones, later tracked in post-transplant blood. Tolerant meant at least one year fully off immunosuppression without liver enzymes above twice normal.

CDR3 size: 13 residues. Trimming removed 1 base from V and 4 bases from J, with 7 bases in between. Germline lookup yields CDR1 SGHDT and CDR2 YYEEEE. The origin of this receptor is a human donor who received a liver transplant. The sequencing here drew on CD4+ T cells from blood, taken before liver transplant. The V gene is TRBV5-6, the J gene TRBJ2-3; the D is unclear. CDR3 sequence: CASSLPHPDTQYF. The CDR3 bases are TGTGCCAGCAGCTTGCCCCACCCAGATACGCAGTATTTT.